The following is a TCR beta chain sequence with its context. What this receptor recognizes is not known. No much larger clone is present one base from it, and per-base qualities are unavailable. Donors were healthy HIV-negative adults with no recently reported acute infections or vaccinations. Every donor was a Caucasian adult living in Nashville, Tennessee, USA. For unsorted samples, 84 million or so PBMCs were counted, and genomic DNA was extracted using the QIAamp DNA Blood Mini kit. After blood collection by leukapheresis, PBMCs were isolated using Ficoll-Histopaque density gradient centrifugation and then cryopreserved in the vapor phase of liquid nitrogen. Using the deep immunoSEQ assay, multiplex PCR amplified TCR CDR3 regions from genomic DNA. Extracted genomic DNA from each cell subset was distributed evenly across all wells of several immunoSEQ 96-well plates, and each plate was treated as a replicate. For unsorted PBMC, each replicate PCR was loaded with roughly 0.3 ug genomic DNA, equivalent to tens of thousands of T cell genomes. Ten immunoSEQ deep assay plates were used to sequence unsorted PBMC genomic DNA. The purified libraries were quantified using a Qubit 3.0 fluorometer, sized with a Bioanalyzer 2100, and then quantified again using the KAPA Library Quantification kit. A separate single-read 150-cycle Illumina NextSeq 550 flow cell was used to sequence each immunoSEQ 96-well plate. In the authors' own workflow: Because the immunoSEQ output included only junctional sequences and no quality scores, the filtering could not be the same as the filtering used for full-length reads. To assign V/J genes and CDR3, sequences were annotated against IMGT germline references using PyIR, a Python wrapper for IgBLAST v1.9. Reads were removed for weak V/J assignments (E-value above 1e-6), missing CDR3, stop codons, out-of-frame junctions, or ambiguous translated residues. V3J clonotypes were defined as sequences sharing an identical inferred V gene, J gene, and CDR3 amino acid sequence. The percentage overlap between two repertoires was calculated by dividing the number of shared unique clonotypes by the size of the smaller repertoire. RTK rarefaction, the Chao1 estimator, and Recon v2.1 estimates of unobserved clonotypes were used to assess repertoire richness. TCRdb took over this immuneACCESS table, retaining in-frame rearrangements with V and J assigned. Such tables are incomplete; in checked studies, under half of the missing clones stem from an unresolved V gene, and the remainder is unexplained. V and J calls and clone size are as listed in that table; D and trimming were resolved from the DNA. This sample holds around 500,000 clones; around 79% were observed only once. The ten largest clones add up to roughly 13% of the sample.

These data come from a study of shared clonotypes between healthy human individuals (dated by TCRdb to the early 2020s). In terms of the full investigation: A couple of women and three men aged 18 to 49 years were included in the cohort. The study deeply sequenced blood TCR repertoires of about 5 healthy adults to estimate repertoire size and the extent of clonotype sharing between individuals. To increase sequencing depth and limit assay-specific biases, different laboratories used diverse techniques to prepare libraries and sequence TCR repertoires. Leukapheresis yielded between about 0.85 and 10 billion PBMCs per donor.

V trim: 4 bases; J trim: 0 bases; unmatched bases: 7. CDR3 length: 16 amino acids, cysteine to phenylalanine. The read is trimmed to its CDR3 DNA, 48 bases read in frame from base 1. CDR1 is given as SGDLS and CDR2 as YYNGEE, both from the germline V gene. The paper as a whole reports these results and caveats: Sampling was restricted to blood, and TCR repertoires in tissue are likely to differ from TCR repertoires in blood. Because the study included only a small number of donors, the genetic and exposure-history diversity represented was limited. Pairwise subsampling led to the expectation that sequencing depth would affect the degree of clonotype sharing among donors.

The chain links TRBV9 with TRBJ2-3, and TRBD2 matches 8 of the central bases. The sample consisted of PBMCs. The source of this sequence is a middle-aged woman in good health. Some clones in this sample may be carry-over from other donors' samples. The nucleotide sequence reads TGTGCCAGCAGCACACTAGCGGAGTGGAGCACAGATACGCAGTATTTT. Its translation is CASSTLAEWSTDTQYF.